The present TCR beta chain was sequenced within a study of T cell responses to AZD1222 COVID-19 vaccine. General study findings and limits: Elevations in Spike-specific TCR breadth and depth followed administration of two AZD1222 doses. Seropositive status at baseline applied to only a handful of AZD1222 recipients.

Germline lookup yields CDR1 ENHRY and CDR2 SYGVKD. The CDR3 runs 13 residues. V shed 5 bases and J shed 0 bases, with 7 bases lying between them. The data were produced by immunoSEQ multiplex PCR, yet TCRdb's version contains in-frame clones alone and is incomplete. The table lists 100,000 to 120,000 clones, approximately 90% of them singletons. In the case of this clone: Its specificity is unknown.

The V and J genes are TRBV10-3 and TRBJ1-1; D remains ambiguous. Sequenced material: peripheral blood, taken on day 0 of AZD1222 vaccination. The sequence derives from an adult in good health. Written as DNA, the CDR3 is TGTGCCATCAGTTCCGTGATGAACACTGAAGCTTTCTTT. This gives the protein CAISSVMNTEAFF.